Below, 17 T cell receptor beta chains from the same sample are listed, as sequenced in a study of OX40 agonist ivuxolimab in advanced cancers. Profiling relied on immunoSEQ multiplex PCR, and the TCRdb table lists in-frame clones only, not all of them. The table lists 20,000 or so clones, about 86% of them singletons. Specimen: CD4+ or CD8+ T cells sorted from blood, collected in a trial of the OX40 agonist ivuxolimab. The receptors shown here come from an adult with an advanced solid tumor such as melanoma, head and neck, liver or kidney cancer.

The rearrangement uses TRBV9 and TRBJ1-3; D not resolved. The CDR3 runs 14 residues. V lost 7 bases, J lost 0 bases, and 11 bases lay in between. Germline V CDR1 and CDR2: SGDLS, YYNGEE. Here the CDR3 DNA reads TGTGCCAGCGGGATCGGAGACTCTGGAAACACCATATATTTT. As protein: CASGIGDSGNTIYF.

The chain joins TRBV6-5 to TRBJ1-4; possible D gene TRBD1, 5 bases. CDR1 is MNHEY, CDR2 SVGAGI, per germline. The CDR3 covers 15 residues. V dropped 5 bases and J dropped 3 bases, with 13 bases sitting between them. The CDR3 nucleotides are TGTGCCAGCAGTCTATCCAGGGCCTCTAATGAAAAACTGTTTTTT. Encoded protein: CASSLSRASNEKLFF.

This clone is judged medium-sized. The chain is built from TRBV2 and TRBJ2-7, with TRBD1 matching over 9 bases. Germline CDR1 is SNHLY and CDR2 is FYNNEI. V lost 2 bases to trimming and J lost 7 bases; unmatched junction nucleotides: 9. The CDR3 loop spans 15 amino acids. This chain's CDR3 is CASSEWGTGSDEQYF. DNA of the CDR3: TGTGCCAGCAGTGAATGGGGGACAGGGTCGGATGAGCAGTACTTC.

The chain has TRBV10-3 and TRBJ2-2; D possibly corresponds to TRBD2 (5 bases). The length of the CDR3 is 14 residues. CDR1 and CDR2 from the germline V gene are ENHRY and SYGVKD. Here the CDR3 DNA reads TGTGCGCATAGCGAGCGTACGAACACCGGGGAGCTGTTTTTT. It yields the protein CAHSERTNTGELFF.

The CDR3 spells CASSLQGRGIAKNIQYF. In DNA, the CDR3 is TGTGCCAGCAGCTTACAGGGAAGGGGGATTGCCAAAAACATTCAGTACTTC. The genes are TRBV2 and TRBJ2-4; tentative D call: TRBD1 (6 bases). The CDR3 runs to 17 residues. Between the trimmed V and J ends, which lost 6 bases and 1 base, there was a span of 19 bases. Germline loops: CDR1 SNHLY, CDR2 FYNNEI.

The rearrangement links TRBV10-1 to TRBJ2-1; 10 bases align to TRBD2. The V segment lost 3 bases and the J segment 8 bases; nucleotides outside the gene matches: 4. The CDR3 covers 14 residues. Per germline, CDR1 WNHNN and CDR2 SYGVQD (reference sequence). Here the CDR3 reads CASSDPGTSDEQFF. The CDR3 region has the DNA TGCGCCAGCAGTGACCCCGGGACTAGCGATGAGCAGTTCTTC.

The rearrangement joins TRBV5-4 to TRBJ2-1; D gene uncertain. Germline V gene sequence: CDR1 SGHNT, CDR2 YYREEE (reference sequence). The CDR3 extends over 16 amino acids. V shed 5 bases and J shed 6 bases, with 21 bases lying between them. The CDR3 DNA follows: TGTGCCAGCAGTCCAGGTGACTTCTTATTAGGCAATGAGCAGTTCTTC. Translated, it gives CASSPGDFLLGNEQFF.

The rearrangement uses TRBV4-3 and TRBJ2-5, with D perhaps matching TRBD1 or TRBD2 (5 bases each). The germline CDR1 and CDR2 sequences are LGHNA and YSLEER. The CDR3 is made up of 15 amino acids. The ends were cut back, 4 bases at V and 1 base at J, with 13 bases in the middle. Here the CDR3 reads CASSLRLGPQETQYF. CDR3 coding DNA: TGCGCCAGCAGCCTTCGACTGGGACCCCAAGAGACCCAGTACTTC.

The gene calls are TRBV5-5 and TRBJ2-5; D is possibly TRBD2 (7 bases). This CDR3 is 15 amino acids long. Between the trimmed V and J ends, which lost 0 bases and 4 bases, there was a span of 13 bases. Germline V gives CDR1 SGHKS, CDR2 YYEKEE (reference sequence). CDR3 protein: CASSLEGLGGETQYF. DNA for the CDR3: TGTGCCAGCAGCTTGGAAGGACTAGGGGGAGAGACCCAGTACTTC.

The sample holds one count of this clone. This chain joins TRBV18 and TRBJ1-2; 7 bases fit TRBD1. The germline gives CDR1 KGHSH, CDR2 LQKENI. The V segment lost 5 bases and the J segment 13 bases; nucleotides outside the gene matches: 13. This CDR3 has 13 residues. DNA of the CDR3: TGTGCCAGCTCAGGGGCCCCGACAGGGCCTCTCACCTTC. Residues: CASSGAPTGPLTF.

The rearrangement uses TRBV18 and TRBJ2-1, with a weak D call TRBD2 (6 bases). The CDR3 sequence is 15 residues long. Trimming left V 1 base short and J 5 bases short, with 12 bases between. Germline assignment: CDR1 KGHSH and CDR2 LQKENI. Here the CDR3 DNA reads TGTGCCAGCTCACCACGGCGCGGGATGGACAATGAGCAGTTCTTC. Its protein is CASSPRRGMDNEQFF.

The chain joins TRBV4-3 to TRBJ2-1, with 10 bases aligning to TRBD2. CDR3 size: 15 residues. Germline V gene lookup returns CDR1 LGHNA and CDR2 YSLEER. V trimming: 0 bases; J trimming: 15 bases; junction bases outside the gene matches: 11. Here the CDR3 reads CASSQDRSSGRFRFF. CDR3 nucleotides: TGCGCCAGCAGCCAAGACCGGTCTAGCGGGAGATTTAGGTTCTTC.

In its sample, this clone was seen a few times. Here the CDR3 DNA reads TGCAGCGCCCAGACTAGCGGGAGGTCTGATGAGCAGTTCTTC. Encoded protein: CSAQTSGRSDEQFF. The chain is built from TRBV29-1 and TRBJ2-1; 13 bases match TRBD2. There are 14 residues in the CDR3. Germline V gene data show CDR1 as SQVTM and CDR2 as ANQGSEA. V shed 7 bases and J 8 bases; nucleotides not matched to a gene: 8.

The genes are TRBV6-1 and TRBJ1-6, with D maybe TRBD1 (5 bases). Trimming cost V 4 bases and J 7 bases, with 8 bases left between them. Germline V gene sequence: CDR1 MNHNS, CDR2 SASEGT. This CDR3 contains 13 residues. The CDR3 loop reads CASSVPGNSPLHF. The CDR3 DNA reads TGTGCCAGCAGTGTACCAGGGAATTCACCCCTCCACTTT.

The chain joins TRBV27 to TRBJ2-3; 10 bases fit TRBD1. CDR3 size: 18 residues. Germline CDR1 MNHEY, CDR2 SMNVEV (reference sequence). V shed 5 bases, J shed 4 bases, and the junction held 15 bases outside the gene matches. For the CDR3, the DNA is TGTGCCAGCAGTAACCGGGACAGGGGCGGCACACTGCCAGATACGCAGTATTTT. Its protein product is CASSNRDRGGTLPDTQYF.

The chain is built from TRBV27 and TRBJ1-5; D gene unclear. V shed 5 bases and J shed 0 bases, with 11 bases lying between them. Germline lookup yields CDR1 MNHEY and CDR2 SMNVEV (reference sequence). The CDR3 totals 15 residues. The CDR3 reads CASSPPLYSNQPQHF. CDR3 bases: TGTGCCAGCAGTCCCCCCCTGTATAGCAATCAGCCCCAGCATTTT.

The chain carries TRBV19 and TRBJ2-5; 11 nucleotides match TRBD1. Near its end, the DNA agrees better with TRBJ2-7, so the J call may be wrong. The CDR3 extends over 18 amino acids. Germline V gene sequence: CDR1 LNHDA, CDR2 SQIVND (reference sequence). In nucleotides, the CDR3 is TGTGCCAGTACTTCATCCAGGACAGGGGGCGTTGGGACCTACGAGCAGTACTTC. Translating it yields CASTSSRTGGVGTYEQYF.